This entry is about one T cell receptor beta chain. No cognate antigen has been identified for it. No much larger clonotype is one base removed from it; base qualities were not supplied. The donors were healthy, HIV-negative adults who had no recently reported acute infections or vaccinations. Every donor was a Caucasian adult residing in Nashville, Tennessee, USA. The CD8 memory samples were a combination of magnetically selected CD45RO+ cells and CCR7-negative CD45RA+ effector memory (TemRA) cells. Blood was obtained by leukapheresis, after which PBMCs were separated by Ficoll-Histopaque density gradient centrifugation and cryopreserved in liquid nitrogen vapor phase. Analytical flow cytometry was used to check the purity and quantity of every magnetically sorted T cell population. Each sorted fraction had its genomic DNA isolated and then quantified by UV absorbance on a Nanodrop 2000c. Using the deep immunoSEQ assay, TCR CDR3 regions were amplified from genomic DNA by multiplex PCR. For each cell subset, the extracted genomic DNA was distributed evenly across all wells of several immunoSEQ 96-well plates, and each plate served as one replicate. For sorted subsets, each replicate PCR was loaded with 200 to 250 ng genomic DNA, equivalent to 25,000 to 35,000 T cell genomes. The purified libraries were quantified using a Qubit 3.0 fluorometer, sized with a Bioanalyzer 2100, and then quantified again using the KAPA Library Quantification kit. Every immunoSEQ 96-well plate was sequenced on a dedicated single-read 150-cycle Illumina NextSeq 550 flow cell. In the paper's pipeline: Because only junctional sequences without quality scores were contained in the immunoSEQ output, filtering matching that applied to full-length reads could not be performed. Sequences were annotated with PyIR, a Python wrapper for IgBLAST v1.9, and V/J genes and CDR3 were assigned using IMGT germline references. Reads were filtered out if the reads had weak V/J assignments (E-value above 1e-6), no CDR3, stop codons, out-of-frame junctions, or ambiguous translated residues. V3J clonotypes were defined as sequences sharing an identical inferred V gene, J gene, and CDR3 amino acid sequence. Percentage overlap between repertoires was computed as shared unique clonotypes divided by the size of the smaller repertoire. RTK rarefaction, the Chao1 estimator, and Recon v2.1 estimates of unobserved clonotypes were used to assess repertoire richness. Generation probabilities for all TCRbeta clonotypes obtained by the gDNA method from a handful of donors were computed using OLGA. The table was pulled from immuneACCESS by TCRdb, which kept in-frame rearrangements only. Such tables lose some clones; where checked, under half of the loss comes from unresolved V genes, and the rest has no known cause. D and trimming come from the DNA, and the V and J calls and clone size come from that table. In this sample the table shows around 370,000 clones, around 96% of which occur a single time. Approximately 0.3% of the sample is in the top ten clones.

These data belong to a study of shared clonotypes between healthy human individuals (TCRdb year 2020). Concerning the study at large: The cohort comprised two women and a few men aged 18 to 49 years. For each donor, CD4 naive and CD4 memory were each run on three plates, CD8 naive on two plates, and CD8 memory on one plate. Blood TCR repertoires of roughly five healthy adults were deeply sequenced to estimate repertoire size and the extent of clonotype sharing between individuals. To increase sequencing depth and limit assay-specific biases, TCR repertoire library preparation and sequencing were carried out by different laboratories using diverse techniques. Leukapheresis yielded between about 0.94 and 10 billion PBMCs per donor. What the study reported, not specific to this receptor: Even with the large sequencing depth, rarefaction of the sorted-subset datasets indicated that sequencing was incomplete. Naive subsets generally had larger estimated clonotype richness than memory subsets. Based on pairwise subsampling, the degree of clonotype sharing among donors was expected to be affected by sequencing depth. When a few donors were compared, the shared fraction of clonotypes was about 5% for naive CD4, around 4% for naive CD8, 2.3% for memory CD4, and under 0.5% for memory CD8. Sampling was limited to blood, and TCR repertoires in tissue likely differ from TCR repertoires in blood. Clonotypes shared by all four sorted-subset donors showed higher generation probabilities than non-shared clonotypes. The small number of donors limited the genetic and exposure-history diversity represented.

From the germline V gene, CDR1 is SGHAT and CDR2 is FQNNGV. From cysteine to phenylalanine, the CDR3 is 18 amino acids long. CDR3 DNA is the only sequence kept; it has 54 bases, read in frame from the first base. V loses 2 bases of germline sequence and J loses 3 bases, and the interval between the two ends is 20 bases. The chain uses TRBV11-2 and TRBJ2-1; 6 matching bases give a weak D call of TRBD2. The specimen sequenced was memory CD8+ T cells sorted from blood. The intended sense of this specimen's cell subset or site label: CD45RO+ cells pooled with CCR7-negative TemRA cells. This clonotype originated in a man aged 25 to 40 in good health. The DNA sequence is as follows: TGTGCCAGCAGCTTACGCATCTTCGGGCTAGCGATCTACAATGAGCAGTTCTTC. Its product reads: CASSLRIFGLAIYNEQFF.